These 19 T cell receptor beta chains came from one sample sequenced in a study of blood T cells in healthy people across ages. A sample-barcoded 5' primer and a J-beta primer mix were used in a second PCR of about 6 to 11 cycles. MiXCR, run by TCRdb on the 5' RACE reads, gives a single entry per CDR3 protein. The profile shows approximately 1,000,000 distinct CDR3 sequences, roughly two fifths of them singletons. Sequencing was carried out using blood. These receptors came from a man younger than 30 in good health.

There are a few counts of this clonotype. The V call is TRBV7-2, the J call TRBJ2-1, with 7 bases matching TRBD1. Germline CDR1 is SGHTA and CDR2 is FQGNSA. CDR3 length equals 15 residues. After removal of 1 base from V and 5 bases from J, the junction contained 5 bases not matched to a gene. CDR3 DNA: TGTGCCAGCAGCTTAGAGAGGGACAGAAACAATGAGCAGTTCTTC. It translates to CASSLERDRNNEQFF.

This clonotype was counted a few times. The J gene is TRBJ2-2, the V gene TRBV29-1; D not certain. CDR1 and CDR2 from the germline V gene are SQVTM and ANQGSEA. V was pared by 6 bases and J by 0 bases, with 11 bases between. CDR3 length: 14 residues. CDR3: CSVQGWTNTGELFF. CDR3 DNA: TGCAGCGTCCAAGGTTGGACGAACACCGGGGAGCTGTTTTTT.

This clonotype has only a few counts. The V call is TRBV5-1, the J call TRBJ2-2; D is uncertain. Germline CDR1 is SGHRS and CDR2 is YFSETQ. This CDR3 has 15 residues. The germline V and J ends were trimmed by 1 base and 0 bases, with 7 bases remaining between them. The CDR3 sequence: CASSLYRANTGELFF. The CDR3 nucleotides are TGCGCCAGCAGCTTGTATAGAGCGAACACCGGGGAGCTGTTTTTT.

This clonotype was picked up a small number of times. The J gene is TRBJ2-2, the V gene TRBV12-5, with D possibly TRBD2 on 7 matching bases. The CDR3 loop spans 15 amino acids. V lost 8 bases, J lost 6 bases, and 19 bases lay in between. In germline, CDR1 is LGHNT, CDR2 FRNRAP. The CDR3 DNA follows: TGTGCTAGTTCCCGATGGGGGGCGGGGGCCGGGGAGCTGTTTTTT. This translates into CASSRWGAGAGELFF.

The chain employs TRBV6-2 or TRBV6-3 and TRBJ1-1, with a weak D call TRBD1 (6 bases). The CDR3 is made up of 15 amino acids. Trimming stripped 5 bases from V and 3 bases from J, with 16 bases between. Germline lookup yields CDR1 MNHEY and CDR2 SVGEGT. The CDR3 spells CASSPRRGGHTEAFF. CDR3 sequence (DNA): TGTGCCAGCAGTCCTCGAAGGGGGGGGCACACTGAAGCTTTCTTT.

This clonotype was detected only a few times. The V gene is TRBV10-3, the J gene TRBJ1-1; a weak D match, TRBD1 (6 bases). Looked up from germline, CDR1 is ENHRY and CDR2 is SYGVKD. CDR3 size: 13 residues. With 6 bases removed from V and 8 bases from J, the gap between germline ends came to 16 bases. The CDR3 sequence is CAISEGGSGEAFF. CDR3 sequence (DNA): TGTGCCATCAGCGAGGGGGGTAGTGGAGAAGCTTTCTTT.

CDR3 in amino acids: CSVGGGLPLGSDGYTF. The CDR3 nucleotides are TGCAGTGTCGGGGGAGGACTCCCCTTAGGATCGGATGGCTACACCTTC. The chain couples TRBV20-1 to TRBJ1-2; possible D gene TRBD1, 5 bases. The CDR3 consists of 16 residues. Germline V gene lookup returns CDR1 DFQATT and CDR2 SNEGSKA (reference sequence). V dropped 7 bases and J dropped 6 bases, with 27 bases sitting between them.

V is TRBV5-1 and J is TRBJ2-1; 7 bases fit TRBD2. There are 15 residues in the CDR3. V was pared by 1 base and J by 7 bases, with 8 bases of the junction left unmatched. Germline V gives CDR1 SGHRS, CDR2 YFSETQ. CDR3 loop: CASSLTSAEPNEQFF. For the CDR3, the DNA is TGCGCCAGCAGCTTGACTAGCGCGGAACCGAATGAGCAGTTCTTC. Looking up the rest from reference TRBV5-1 and TRBJ2-1 gives the full variable domain: KAGVTQTPRYLIKTRGQQVTLSCSPISGHRSVSWYQQTPGQGLQFLFEYFSETQRNKGNFPGRFSGRQFSNSRSEMNVSTLELGDSALYLCASSLTSAEPNEQFFGPGTRLTVL.

The rearrangement joins TRBV7-9 to TRBJ2-5, with TRBD1 as a possible D gene (5 bases). Between the trimmed V and J ends, which lost 4 bases and 2 bases, there was a span of 8 bases. This CDR3 has 13 amino acids. Germline V lookup: CDR1 SEHNR, CDR2 FQNEAQ (reference sequence). In DNA, the CDR3 is TGTGCCAGCAGCTCGACAGAGCAAGAGACCCAGTACTTC. Translation: CASSSTEQETQYF.

The chain couples TRBV29-1 to TRBJ1-1; tentative D call: TRBD1 (6 bases). CDR1 is SQVTM and CDR2 is ANQGSEA in the germline V gene. The V gene lost 7 bases and the J gene lost 2 bases, with 11 bases spanning the gap. The CDR3 loop spans 12 amino acids. The CDR3 loop reads CSGGGSNTEAFF. In nucleotides, the CDR3 is TGCAGCGGAGGGGGGTCTAACACTGAAGCTTTCTTT.

The V gene is TRBV9, the J gene TRBJ1-2; possibly TRBD1 for D (5 bases). V gave up 6 bases and J gave up 6 bases, with 15 bases separating them. The germline gives CDR1 SGDLS, CDR2 YYNGEE. This CDR3 has 13 amino acids. CDR3 in amino acids: CASTGTPPDGYTF. The CDR3 DNA reads TGTGCCAGCACCGGGACCCCCCCGGATGGCTACACCTTC.

The table lists this clonotype with a few counts. The rearrangement joins TRBV12-3 or TRBV12-4 to TRBJ2-2, with D hard to call. The V and J ends lost 3 bases and 1 base respectively, with 9 bases between them. The CDR3 is 15 residues long. CDR3 nucleotide sequence: TGTGCCAGCAGTTTTGGGGATATGAACACCGGGGAGCTGTTTTTT. Encoded protein: CASSFGDMNTGELFF.

For the CDR3, the DNA is TGCGCCAGCAGCTTGGCCGCTGACAGGGAAGAGACCCAGTACTTC. It is translated as CASSLAADREETQYF. The rearrangement joins TRBV5-1 to TRBJ2-5; 7 positions agree with TRBD1. This CDR3 region has 15 residues. Germline V gene sequence: CDR1 SGHRS, CDR2 YFSETQ. V was clipped by 0 bases and J by 3 bases; unmatched bases: 5. The whole variable domain, remainder taken from reference TRBV5-1 and TRBJ2-5, is KAGVTQTPRYLIKTRGQQVTLSCSPISGHRSVSWYQQTPGQGLQFLFEYFSETQRNKGNFPGRFSGRQFSNSRSEMNVSTLELGDSALYLCASSLAADREETQYFGPGTRLLVL.

This clonotype was seen a single time. The V gene is TRBV28, the J gene TRBJ1-5; tentative D call: TRBD1 (5 bases). Trimming left V 6 bases short and J 3 bases short, with 12 bases between. In germline, CDR1 is MDHEN, CDR2 SYDVKM. The CDR3 runs to 14 residues. CDR3 sequence (DNA): TGTGCCAGCAGGGGGCTCGGTTACAATCAGCCCCAGCATTTT. Its protein is CASRGLGYNQPQHF.

The chain is built from TRBV6-2 or TRBV6-3 and TRBJ2-7, with no clear D. This CDR3 spans 13 amino acids. V was trimmed by 6 bases and J by 7 bases, leaving 16 bases between them. The germline gives CDR1 MNHEY, CDR2 SVGEGT. The chain's CDR3 is CASRRSTYNEQYF. For the CDR3, the DNA is TGTGCCAGCAGGAGGAGTACGTACAATGAGCAGTACTTC.

The chain links TRBV6-5 to TRBJ2-2, with a weak D call TRBD1 (6 bases). V was cut by 2 bases and J by 7 bases, with 8 bases left in between. The CDR3 runs to 13 residues. Germline V CDR1 and CDR2: MNHEY, SVGAGI. CDR3 DNA: TGTGCCAGCAGTTACCAACAGGGCGGGGAGCTGTTTTTT. Its translation: CASSYQQGGELFF.

The chain carries TRBV20-1 and TRBJ2-1; D ambiguous. The germline V and J ends were trimmed by 0 bases and 13 bases, with 13 bases remaining between them. CDR1 and CDR2 (germline): DFQATT, SNEGSKA (reference sequence). This CDR3 has 12 residues. The CDR3 coding sequence is TGCAGTGCTAGAGAAGATTCGGAGACCCAGTTCTTC. As protein: CSAREDSETQFF.

The sample holds a few counts of this clonotype. The chain links TRBV10-3 to TRBJ1-1; a possible D gene is TRBD1 (6 bases). Germline V gene data show CDR1 as ENHRY and CDR2 as SYGVKD. Trimming stripped 3 bases from V and 7 bases from J, with 12 bases between. The CDR3 loop spans 13 amino acids. CDR3 nucleotides: TGTGCCATCAGTGATGGGGGGCAGGATGAAGCTTTCTTT. This gives the protein CAISDGGQDEAFF.

Details on this clonotype: A much larger clone is a single base away; this may be a read error. The CDR3 here is CSAKGPGGGPKFDKQFF. Written as DNA, the CDR3 is TGCAGTGCAAAAGGGCCTGGGGGCGGACCAAAATTTGATAAGCAGTTCTTC. V usage is TRBV20-1 and J usage is TRBJ2-1; D perhaps matches TRBD1 (6 bases). The CDR3 runs to 17 residues. V was shortened by 6 bases and J by 11 bases, with 32 bases between the two germline ends. CDR1 and CDR2 from the germline V gene are DFQATT and SNEGSKA (reference sequence).